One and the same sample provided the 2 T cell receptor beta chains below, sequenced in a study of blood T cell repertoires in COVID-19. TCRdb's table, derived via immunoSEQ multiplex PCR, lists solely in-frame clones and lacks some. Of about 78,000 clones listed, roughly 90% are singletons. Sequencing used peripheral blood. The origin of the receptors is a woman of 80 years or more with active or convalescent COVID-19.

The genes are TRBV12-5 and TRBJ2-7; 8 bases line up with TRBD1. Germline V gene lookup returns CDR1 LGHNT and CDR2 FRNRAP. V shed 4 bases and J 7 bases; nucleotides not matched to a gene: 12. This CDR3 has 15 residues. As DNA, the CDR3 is TGTGCTAGTGGTTCCCTAACAGGGGGGAAAGGGGAGCAGTACTTC. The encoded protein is CASGSLTGGKGEQYF.

The CDR3 here is CATSRPTKLAVAKNIQYF. DNA for the CDR3: TGTGCCACCAGCAGACCTACAAAACTAGCGGTAGCCAAAAACATTCAGTACTTC. The chain is built from TRBV15 and TRBJ2-4; 8 bases line up with TRBD2. Unmatched junction bases numbered 9, after V lost 2 bases and J lost 0 bases. The germline V gene encodes CDR1 LNHNV and CDR2 YYDKDF (reference sequence). The CDR3 consists of 18 residues.